This TCR beta chain was sequenced for a study of T cell changes during pregnancy in multiple sclerosis. There are 12 residues in the CDR3. CDR1 and CDR2 from the germline V gene are SGHVS and FNYEAQ. V dropped 10 bases and J dropped 2 bases, with 10 bases sitting between them. Libraries were prepared by immunoSEQ multiplex PCR; TCRdb keeps only in-frame clonotypes and omits some of them. Seen here are tens of thousands of clones, almost 95% observed once, and the top ten hold approximately 2.2%. The chain carries TRBV7-6 and TRBJ2-3; D gene ambiguous. Sequenced material: peripheral blood, taken after pregnancy. The receptor was derived from a female donor with multiple sclerosis, enrolled in a pregnancy study. CDR3 loop: CAITNYTDTQYF. Here the CDR3 DNA reads TGTGCCATCACCAACTACACAGATACGCAGTATTTT.